In its sample, the clone carrying this T cell receptor (beta chain) was seen a few times. Its antigen is as yet unknown. The read halts 3 residues ahead of the CDR3 end, with the missing end drawn from the germline J gene. The sample originates from a study of T cell clonality in common variable immunodeficiency. The assay was immunoSEQ multiplex PCR, and TCRdb's table has in-frame clones only and misses some. The sample presents some 80,000 clones, none singletons. CDR3 length equals 15 residues. Germline CDR1 is SGHAT and CDR2 is FQNNGV. Whole-study results and caveats: Reportedly, TCR beta sequences from common variable immunodeficiency showed fewer deletions and N-nucleotide insertions.

What was sequenced was peripheral blood mononuclear cells. The sequence came from a person aged 18 to 75 in good health. V is TRBV11-2 and J is TRBJ1-4, with a weak D call TRBD1 (6 bases). CDR3 loop: CASSLDRGSSEKLFF. The covered CDR3 bases are TGTGCCAGCAGCTTAGACAGGGGATCCTCGGAGAAA. Full variable domain (remainder filled in from reference TRBV11-2 and TRBJ1-4): EAGVAQSPRYKIIEKRQSVAFWCNPISGHATLYWYQQILGQGPKLLIQFQNNGVVDDSQLPKDRFSAERLKGVDSTLKIQPAKLEDSAVYLCASSLDRGSSEKLFFGSGTQLSVL.